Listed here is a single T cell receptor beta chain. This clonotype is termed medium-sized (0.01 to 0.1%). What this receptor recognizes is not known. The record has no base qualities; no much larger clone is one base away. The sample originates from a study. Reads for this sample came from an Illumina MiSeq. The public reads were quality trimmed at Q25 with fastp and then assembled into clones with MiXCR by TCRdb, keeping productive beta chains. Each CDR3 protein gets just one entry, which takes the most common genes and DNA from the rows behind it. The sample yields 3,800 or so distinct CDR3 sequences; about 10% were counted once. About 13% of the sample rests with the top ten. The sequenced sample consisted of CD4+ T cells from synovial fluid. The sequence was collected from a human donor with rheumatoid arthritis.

The nucleotides read TGTGCCAGCAGCCTGGACAGGGGCTACGAGCAGTACTTC. Its protein reads: CASSLDRGYEQYF. Recombination joined TRBV7-8 with TRBJ2-7, and TRBD1 aligns with 9 junction nucleotides. The CDR3 runs 13 residues from the cysteine to the phenylalanine. Here the CDR3 DNA is all that survives: 39 bases in frame from base 1. V trim: 5 bases; J trim: 3 bases; unmatched bases: 2. The germline V gene gives CDR1 as SGHVS and CDR2 as FQNEAQ. The reference TRBV7-8 and TRBJ2-7 proteins fill in what lies around the CDR3, so the full variable domain reads GAGVSQSPRYKVAKRGQDVALRCDPISGHVSLFWYQQALGQGPEFLTYFQNEAQLDKSGLPSDRFFAERPEGSVSTLKIQRTQQEDSAVYLCASSLDRGYEQYFGPGTRLTVT.